The 13 T cell receptor beta chains in this list originate from one sample, sequenced in a study of the immune and genomic landscape of osteosarcoma. Measured with immunoSEQ multiplex PCR; TCRdb has only the in-frame clones, and not every one. Of around 1,000 clones listed, around 64% are singletons. The sequenced sample was tumor tissue from a local recurrence in the femur. These receptors were obtained from a man aged 65-85 years with osteosarcoma.

V usage is TRBV5-1 and J usage is TRBJ1-5; TRBD1 might be the D (6 bases). Trimming shortened V by 4 bases and J by 0 bases, and 11 bases separated the two germline ends. The CDR3 loop spans 15 amino acids. Germline V CDR1 and CDR2: SGHRS, YFSETQ. CDR3 residues: CASSIGGYSNQPQHF. CDR3 in DNA: TGCGCCAGCAGCATAGGGGGGTATAGCAATCAGCCCCAGCATTTT.

By frequency in the sample, this clone is large (0.1 to 1%). The V and J genes are TRBV6-5 and TRBJ2-2; 7 bases line up with TRBD1. The ends lost 10 bases at V and 0 bases at J; junction bases unmatched: 2. This CDR3 is built from 13 residues. Germline assignment: CDR1 MNHEY and CDR2 SVGAGI. CDR3 DNA: TGTGCCACCGGGACAGCGAACACCGGGGAGCTGTTTTTT. Amino acid sequence: CATGTANTGELFF.

The chain employs TRBV2 and TRBJ2-2, with 9 bases identical to TRBD1. The CDR3 has 17 amino acids. V gave up 6 bases and J gave up 1 base; unmatched junction bases: 9. Per the germline V gene, CDR1 is SNHLY and CDR2 is FYNNEI. CDR3 in amino acids: CASSRPGTGQNTGELFF. CDR3 sequence (DNA): TGTGCCAGCAGCCGACCCGGGACAGGGCAGAACACCGGGGAGCTGTTTTTT.

This clone was seen more than once but under ten times. The rearrangement uses TRBV5-4 and TRBJ2-7; D remains unclear. Trimming cost V 1 base and J 4 bases, with 15 bases left between them. This CDR3 has 15 residues. The germline gives CDR1 SGHNT, CDR2 YYREEE (reference sequence). DNA for the CDR3: TGTGCCAGCAGCTTGTTTCCCCCCGAGGAATACGAGCAGTACTTC. As protein: CASSLFPPEEYEQYF. Complete variable domain (other parts from reference TRBV5-4 and TRBJ2-7): ETGVTQSPTHLIKTRGQQVTLRCSSQSGHNTVSWYQQALGQGPQFIFQYYREEENGRGNFPPRFSGLQFPNYSSELNVNALELDDSALYLCASSLFPPEEYEQYFGPGTRLTVT.

There are a few counts of this clone. The V gene is TRBV7-8, the J gene TRBJ1-2; D might be TRBD1 (6 bases). The germline V and J ends were trimmed by 5 bases and 0 bases, with 10 bases remaining between them. Germline loops: CDR1 SGHVS, CDR2 FQNEAQ. The CDR3 covers 14 residues. The CDR3 sequence is CASSKGGANYGYTF. CDR3 nucleotides: TGTGCCAGCAGCAAAGGGGGAGCTAACTATGGCTACACCTTC. Complete variable domain (other parts from reference TRBV7-8 and TRBJ1-2): GAGVSQSPRYKVAKRGQDVALRCDPISGHVSLFWYQQALGQGPEFLTYFQNEAQLDKSGLPSDRFFAERPEGSVSTLKIQRTQQEDSAVYLCASSKGGANYGYTFGSGTRLTVV.

In DNA, the CDR3 is TGTGCCAGCTCACCACCGACAGGGTATGGCTACACCTTC. Protein: CASSPPTGYGYTF. The V and J genes are TRBV18 and TRBJ1-2; TRBD1 agrees at 7 bases. Unmatched junction bases numbered 0, after V lost 0 bases and J lost 5 bases. The germline V gene encodes CDR1 KGHSH and CDR2 LQKENI. There are 13 residues in the CDR3.

The gene calls are TRBV4-2 and TRBJ2-1; D possibly corresponds to TRBD2 (5 bases). This CDR3 is 15 amino acids long. Trimming cost V 3 bases and J 0 bases, with 9 bases left between them. Germline V gene sequence: CDR1 LGHNA, CDR2 YNFKEQ. The DNA of the CDR3 is TGTGCCAGCAGCCAGCGGGCCAGCTCCTACAATGAGCAGTTCTTC. Protein product: CASSQRASSYNEQFF.

This chain links TRBV18 with TRBJ2-3; 7 bases are shared with TRBD1. Germline lookup yields CDR1 KGHSH and CDR2 LQKENI. This CDR3 comprises 15 residues. Losses at the gene ends were 3 bases for V and 0 bases for J; bases not matched to a gene: 3. This chain's CDR3 is CASSPGTVSTDTQYF. DNA for the CDR3: TGTGCCAGCTCACCCGGGACAGTTAGCACAGATACGCAGTATTTT.

This clone appeared a single time. The V and J genes are TRBV6-9 and TRBJ1-6, with 7 bases lining up with TRBD1. The CDR3 has 14 amino acids. Germline-derived CDR1 and CDR2 are MNHGY and SVAAGI. Trimming at V came to 5 bases and at J to 7 bases, leaving 5 bases not matched to a gene. The CDR3 nucleotides are TGTGCCAGCAGTACCGGGACAGCGAATTCACCCCTCCACTTT. It is translated as CASSTGTANSPLHF.

In this sample, this clone turned up once. The genes are TRBV27 and TRBJ1-4; 10 bases are shared with TRBD1. Unmatched junction bases numbered 2, after V lost 0 bases and J lost 7 bases. CDR1 MNHEY and CDR2 SMNVEV come from the germline V gene (reference sequence). The CDR3 length is 15 residues. The chain's CDR3 is CASSLSGQGGEKLFF. CDR3 bases: TGTGCCAGCAGTTTATCAGGACAGGGGGGTGAAAAACTGTTTTTT.

The V call is TRBV28, the J call TRBJ2-7, with 9 bases that match TRBD1. Germline V gives CDR1 MDHEN, CDR2 SYDVKM. Trimming cost V 7 bases and J 3 bases; bases outside gene matches: 10. The CDR3 runs to 15 residues. CDR3 loop: CASKNTGGESYEQYF. In DNA, the CDR3 is TGTGCCAGCAAAAACACAGGGGGCGAAAGCTACGAGCAGTACTTC.

The chain links TRBV6-1 to TRBJ1-1, with D possibly being TRBD1 (5 bases). The V and J ends lost 5 bases and 0 bases respectively, with 10 bases between them. There are 14 residues in the CDR3. CDR1 is MNHNS and CDR2 is SASEGT in the germline V gene. This CDR3 is CASSFRVMNTEAFF. CDR3 in DNA: TGTGCCAGCAGTTTCAGGGTCATGAACACTGAAGCTTTCTTT.

The chain uses TRBV10-1 and TRBJ2-1; no firm D call. CDR3 size: 13 residues. Germline V gives CDR1 WNHNN, CDR2 SYGVQD (reference sequence). V was clipped by 2 bases and J by 5 bases, with 7 bases between them. CDR3 bases: TGCGCCAGCAGTGAGAACCCACACAATGAGCAGTTCTTC. This sequence encodes CASSENPHNEQFF.